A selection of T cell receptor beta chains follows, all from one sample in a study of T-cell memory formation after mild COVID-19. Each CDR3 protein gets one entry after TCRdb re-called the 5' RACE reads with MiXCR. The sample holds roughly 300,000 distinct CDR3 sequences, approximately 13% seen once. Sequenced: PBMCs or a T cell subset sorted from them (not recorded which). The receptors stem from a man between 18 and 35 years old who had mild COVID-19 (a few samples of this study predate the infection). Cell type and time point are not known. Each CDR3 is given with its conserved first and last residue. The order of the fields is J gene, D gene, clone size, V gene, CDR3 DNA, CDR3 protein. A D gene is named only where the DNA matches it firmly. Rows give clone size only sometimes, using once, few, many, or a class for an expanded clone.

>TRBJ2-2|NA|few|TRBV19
TGTGCCAGTATGAGCACGTTAATGGCAGGGGAGCTGTTTTTT
CASMSTLMAGELFF
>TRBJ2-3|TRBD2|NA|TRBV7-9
TGTGCCAGCAGCTTTTCTAGCGGGGGGGCAGATACGCAGTATTTT
CASSFSSGGADTQYF
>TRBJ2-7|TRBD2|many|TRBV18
TGTGCCAGCTCACCAAGCGGGGACGAGCAGTACTTC
CASSPSGDEQYF
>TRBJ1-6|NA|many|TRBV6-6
TGTGCCAGCAGTTACAATGATCCAGGCTCTTCACCCCTCCACTTT
CASSYNDPGSSPLHF
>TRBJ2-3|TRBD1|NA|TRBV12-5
TGTGCTAGTGGCCGGGACAGCCCCACAGATACGCAGTATTTT
CASGRDSPTDTQYF
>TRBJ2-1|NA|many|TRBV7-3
TGTGCCAGCAGCTTATCGGGGACCTACAATGAGCAGTTCTTC
CASSLSGTYNEQFF
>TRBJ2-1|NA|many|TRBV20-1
TGCAGTGCTAGAGATTCGGCGGGGCCCTACAATGAGCAGTTCTTC
CSARDSAGPYNEQFF
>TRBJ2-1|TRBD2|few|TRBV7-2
TGTGCCAGCAGCTTCATGGGGTCCGGGACTAGCTACTTC
CASSFMGSGTSYF
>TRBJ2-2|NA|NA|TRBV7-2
TGTGCCAGCAGCGCCAGCTGGAACACCGGGGAGCTGTTTTTT
CASSASWNTGELFF
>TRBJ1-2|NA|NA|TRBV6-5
TGTGCCAGCAGTTACTCGGACGGGCGTAACTATGGCTACACCTTC
CASSYSDGRNYGYTF
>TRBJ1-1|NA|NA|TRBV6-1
TGTGCCAGCAGTGAATTCCGGGCCCTGAACACTGAAGCTTTCTTT
CASSEFRALNTEAFF
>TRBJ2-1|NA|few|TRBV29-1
TGCAGCGTACGCCGGGCCCAAAATTACAATGAGCAGTTCTTC
CSVRRAQNYNEQFF
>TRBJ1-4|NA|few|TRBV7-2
TGTGCCAGCCACACGGGGGAAGGGGCAGAAAAACTGTTTTTT
CASHTGEGAEKLFF
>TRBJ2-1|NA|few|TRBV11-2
TGTGCCAGCAGCTTTCAAACTACAATTGAGCAGTTCTTC
CASSFQTTIEQFF
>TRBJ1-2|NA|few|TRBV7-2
TGTGCCAGCAGCTTAGTAGCCGGGGGCTTCTATGGCTACACCTTC
CASSLVAGGFYGYTF
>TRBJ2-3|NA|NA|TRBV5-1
TGCGCCAGCAGCTTGGCCCGACGGTACACAGATACGCAGTATTTT
CASSLARRYTDTQYF
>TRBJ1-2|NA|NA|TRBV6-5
TGTGCCAGCAGTTACTCGAACAGCGGCTATGGCTACACCTTC
CASSYSNSGYGYTF
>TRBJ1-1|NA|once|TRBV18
TGTGCCAGCTCGCCCGTCGGGGGAGGACACACTGAAGCTTTCTTT
CASSPVGGGHTEAFF
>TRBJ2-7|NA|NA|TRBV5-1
TGCGCCAGCAGCTTGGGGTCCAAACCTCTCGGGGAAACCTACGAGCAGTACTTC
CASSLGSKPLGETYEQYF
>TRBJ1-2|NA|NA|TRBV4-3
TGCGCCAGCAGCCAAGATTCCGGCTTAAACTATGGCTACACCTTC
CASSQDSGLNYGYTF
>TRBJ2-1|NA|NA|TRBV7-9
TGTGCCAGCAGCTTAATGGCCCCCAACAATGAGCAGTTCTTC
CASSLMAPNNEQFF
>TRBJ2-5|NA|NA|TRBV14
TGTGCCAGCAGCCAAGATTTGAACAGCCAAGAGACCCAGTACTTC
CASSQDLNSQETQYF
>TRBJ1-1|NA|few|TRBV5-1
TGCGCCAGCAGCTTGGACCATGGGAACACTGAAGCTTTCTTT
CASSLDHGNTEAFF
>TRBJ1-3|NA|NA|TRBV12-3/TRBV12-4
TGTGCCAGCAGTAAGGGACGGTTGGGCTCTGGAAACACCATATATTTT
CASSKGRLGSGNTIYF
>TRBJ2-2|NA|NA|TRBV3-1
TGTGCCAGCAGCCCCCCCCCGCTCGGGGAGCTGTTTTTT
CASSPPPLGELFF
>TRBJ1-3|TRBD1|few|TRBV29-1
TGCAGCGTTGCCGGACAGGGTGCTGGAAACACCATATATTTT
CSVAGQGAGNTIYF
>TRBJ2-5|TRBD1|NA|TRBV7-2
TGTGCCAGCAGCTCGCAGGGGACAGGGAAAGAGACCCAGTACTTC
CASSSQGTGKETQYF
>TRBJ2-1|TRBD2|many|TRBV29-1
TGCAGCGCCTCAGGGACTAGCGGAACGTATGAGCAGTTCTTC
CSASGTSGTYEQFF
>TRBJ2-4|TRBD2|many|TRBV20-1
TGCAGTGCTGCCCCCCCGGGGGGAGGCAAAAACATTCAGTACTTC
CSAAPPGGGKNIQYF
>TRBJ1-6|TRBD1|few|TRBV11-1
TGTGCCAGCAGCTTCACAGGGGGAGAGTCACCCCTCCACTTT
CASSFTGGESPLHF
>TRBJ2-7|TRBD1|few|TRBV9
TGTGCCAGCAGCGCACGTTGGGGGACAGCTAAAGTCTACGAGCAGTACTTC
CASSARWGTAKVYEQYF
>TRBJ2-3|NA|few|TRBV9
TGTGCCAGCAGCGTAGGACCCATCACAGATACGCAGTATTTT
CASSVGPITDTQYF
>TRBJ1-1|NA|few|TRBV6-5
TGTGCCAGCACCCGTGGGCGATTGAGCACTGAAGCTTTCTTT
CASTRGRLSTEAFF
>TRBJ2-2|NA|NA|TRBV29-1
TGCAGCGTGTACGTGGGGACCGGGGAGCTGTTTTTT
CSVYVGTGELFF
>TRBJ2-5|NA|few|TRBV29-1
TGCAGCGTTGGGGATAGGGGAGAGACCCAGTACTTC
CSVGDRGETQYF
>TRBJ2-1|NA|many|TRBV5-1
TGCGCCAGCAGCTCTTGGGGGGACCCTAGAAGTGAGCAGTTCTTC
CASSSWGDPRSEQFF
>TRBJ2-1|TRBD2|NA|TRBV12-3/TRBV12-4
TGTGCCAGCAGTTGGTTAGCGGGCCACAATGAGCAGTTCTTC
CASSWLAGHNEQFF